Presented here are 2 T cell receptor beta chains from one specimen sequenced in a study of molecular identifiers for immune sequencing clone quantification. TCRdb reprocessed the PCR reads via MiXCR and lists one record per CDR3 protein. The table shows some 680,000 distinct CDR3 sequences, with roughly 27% occurring only once. The source material was naive CD8+ T cells from blood, with Jurkat cell RNA spiked in. The sample's subset: FACS-sorted CD8+CD4-CCR7+CD45RA+ naive T cells. The source is a human donor in good health. Some libraries in this study had Jurkat cell RNA spiked in.

This clonotype was recorded many times. CDR3 coding DNA: TGCGCCAGCAGCTTGGCCCAGGGCCCTTCCTACAATGAGCAGTTCTTC. It is translated as CASSLAQGPSYNEQFF. This chain connects TRBV5-1 to TRBJ2-1, with a tentative D call TRBD1 (5 bases). Germline loops: CDR1 SGHRS, CDR2 YFSETQ. This CDR3 has 16 residues. Trimming shortened V by 0 bases and J by 1 base, and 11 bases separated the two germline ends. The whole variable domain, filled in from reference TRBV5-1 and TRBJ2-1, reads KAGVTQTPRYLIKTRGQQVTLSCSPISGHRSVSWYQQTPGQGLQFLFEYFSETQRNKGNFPGRFSGRQFSNSRSEMNVSTLELGDSALYLCASSLAQGPSYNEQFFGPGTRLTVL.

The chain joins TRBV4-1 to TRBJ1-3; TRBD1 matches 10 bases. The junction had 7 bases not matched to a gene; V was cut back by 2 bases and J by 3 bases. Germline-derived CDR1 and CDR2 are MGHRA and YSYEKL. The CDR3 runs to 17 residues. The CDR3 region has the DNA TGCGCCAGCAGCCAAAAGACAGGGGGCTTTGGTGGAAACACCATATATTTT. It yields the protein CASSQKTGGFGGNTIYF.